Here is one TCR beta chain with its context. These data are taken from a study of blood T cell repertoires in COVID-19. Study context: Collection of acute and convalescent COVID-19 samples took place in the United States, Italy and Spain.

Looked up from germline, CDR1 is KGHSH and CDR2 is LQKENI. CDR3 length: 12 amino acids. The V gene lost 6 bases and the J gene lost 5 bases, with 10 bases spanning the gap. Sequencing used immunoSEQ multiplex PCR; TCRdb keeps in-frame clones, though not all of them. The table records 130,000 to 150,000 clones, roughly 84% of them present only once. The sample consisted of peripheral blood. V usage is TRBV18 and J usage is TRBJ1-1; D uncertain. This clonotype originated in a human donor in a cohort sampled during active COVID-19. The CDR3 sequence is CASSPGWTEAFF. The CDR3 bases are TGTGCCAGCTCCCCCGGTTGGACTGAAGCTTTCTTT.